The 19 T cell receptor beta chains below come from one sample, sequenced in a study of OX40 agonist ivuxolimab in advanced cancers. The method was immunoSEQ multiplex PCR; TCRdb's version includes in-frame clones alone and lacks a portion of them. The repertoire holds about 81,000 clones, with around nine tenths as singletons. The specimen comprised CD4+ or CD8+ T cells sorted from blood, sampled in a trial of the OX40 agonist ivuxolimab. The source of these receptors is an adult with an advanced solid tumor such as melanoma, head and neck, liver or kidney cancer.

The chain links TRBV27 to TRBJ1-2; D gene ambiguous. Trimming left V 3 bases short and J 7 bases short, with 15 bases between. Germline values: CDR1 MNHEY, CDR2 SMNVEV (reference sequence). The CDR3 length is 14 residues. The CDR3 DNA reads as TGTGCCAGCAGTTTTTCCCCAGGAGGGTTTGGCTACACCTTC. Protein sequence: CASSFSPGGFGYTF.

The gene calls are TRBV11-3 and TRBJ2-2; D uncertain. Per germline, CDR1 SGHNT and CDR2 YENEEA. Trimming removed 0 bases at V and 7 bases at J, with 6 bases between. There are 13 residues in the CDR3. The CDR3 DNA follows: TGTGCCAGCAGCTTAGAAGAGAGCGGGGAGCTGTTTTTT. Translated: CASSLEESGELFF.

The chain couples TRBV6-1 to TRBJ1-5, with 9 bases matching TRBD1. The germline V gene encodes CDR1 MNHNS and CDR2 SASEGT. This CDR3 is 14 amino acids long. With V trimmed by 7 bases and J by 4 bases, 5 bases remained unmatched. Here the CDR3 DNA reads TGTGCCAGCAACCAAGACAGGGGGAATCAGCCCCAGCATTTT. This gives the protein CASNQDRGNQPQHF.

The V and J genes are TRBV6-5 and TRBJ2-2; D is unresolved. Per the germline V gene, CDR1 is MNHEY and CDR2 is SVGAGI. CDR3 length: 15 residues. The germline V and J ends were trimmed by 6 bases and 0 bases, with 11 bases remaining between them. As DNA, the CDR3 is TGTGCCAGCAGCCTCTGGGCAACGAACACCGGGGAGCTGTTTTTT. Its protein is CASSLWATNTGELFF.

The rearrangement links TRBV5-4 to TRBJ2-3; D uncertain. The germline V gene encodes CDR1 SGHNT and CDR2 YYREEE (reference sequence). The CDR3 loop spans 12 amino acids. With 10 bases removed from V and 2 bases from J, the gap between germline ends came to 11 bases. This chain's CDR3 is CASRLDTDTQYF. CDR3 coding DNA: TGTGCCTCGAGATTAGACACAGATACGCAGTATTTT.

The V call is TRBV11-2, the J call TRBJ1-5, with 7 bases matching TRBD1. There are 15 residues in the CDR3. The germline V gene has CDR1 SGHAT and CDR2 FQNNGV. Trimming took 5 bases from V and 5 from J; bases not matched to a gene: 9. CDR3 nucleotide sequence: TGTGCCAGCAGCCGTATGACAGGGACTCATCAGCCCCAGCATTTT. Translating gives CASSRMTGTHQPQHF. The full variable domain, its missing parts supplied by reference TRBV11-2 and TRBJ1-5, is EAGVAQSPRYKIIEKRQSVAFWCNPISGHATLYWYQQILGQGPKLLIQFQNNGVVDDSQLPKDRFSAERLKGVDSTLKIQPAKLEDSAVYLCASSRMTGTHQPQHFGDGTRLSIL.

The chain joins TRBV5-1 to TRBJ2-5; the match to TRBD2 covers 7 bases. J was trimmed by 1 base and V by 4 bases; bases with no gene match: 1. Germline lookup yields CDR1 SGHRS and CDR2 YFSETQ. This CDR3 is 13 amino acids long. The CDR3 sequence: CASSQRGQETQYF. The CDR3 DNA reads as TGCGCCAGCAGCCAGCGGGGCCAAGAGACCCAGTACTTC.

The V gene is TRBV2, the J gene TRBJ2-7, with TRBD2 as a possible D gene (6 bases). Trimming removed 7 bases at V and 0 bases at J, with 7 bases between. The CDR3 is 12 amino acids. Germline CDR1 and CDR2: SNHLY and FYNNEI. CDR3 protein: CASTGDSYEQYF. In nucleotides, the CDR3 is TGTGCCAGCACGGGAGACTCCTACGAGCAGTACTTC.

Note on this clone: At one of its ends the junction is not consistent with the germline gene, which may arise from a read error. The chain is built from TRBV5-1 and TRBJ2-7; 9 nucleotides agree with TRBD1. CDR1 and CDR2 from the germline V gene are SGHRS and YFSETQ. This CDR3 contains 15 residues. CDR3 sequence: CASSLEDRGSSEQYF. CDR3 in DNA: TGCGCCAGCAGCTTGGAGGACAGGGGATCCTCCGAGCAGTACTTC.

DNA for the CDR3: TGTGCCAGCTCAACGGGACAGGTCTACGAGCAGTACTTC. Protein product: CASSTGQVYEQYF. The genes are TRBV18 and TRBJ2-7; 8 positions match TRBD1. Germline V CDR1 and CDR2: KGHSH, LQKENI. This CDR3 has 13 residues. V gave up 5 bases and J gave up 3 bases; unmatched junction bases: 3.

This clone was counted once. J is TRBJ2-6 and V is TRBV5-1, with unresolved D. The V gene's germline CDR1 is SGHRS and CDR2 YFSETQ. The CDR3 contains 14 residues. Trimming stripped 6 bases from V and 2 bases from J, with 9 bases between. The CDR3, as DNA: TGCGCCAGCACTCAAGGAACTGGGGCCAACGTCCTGACTTTC. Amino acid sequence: CASTQGTGANVLTF.

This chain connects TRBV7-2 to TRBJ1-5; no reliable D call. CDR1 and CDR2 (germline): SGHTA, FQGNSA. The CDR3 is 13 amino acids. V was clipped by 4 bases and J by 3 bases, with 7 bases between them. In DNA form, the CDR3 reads TGTGCCAGCAGCTCGTCTATCAATCAGCCCCAGCATTTT. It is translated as CASSSSINQPQHF.

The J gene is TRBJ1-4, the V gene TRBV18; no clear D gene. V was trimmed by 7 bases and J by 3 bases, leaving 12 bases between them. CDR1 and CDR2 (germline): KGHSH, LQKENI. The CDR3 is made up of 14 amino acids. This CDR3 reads CASFITESNEKLFF. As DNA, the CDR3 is TGTGCCAGCTTCATAACAGAGTCTAATGAAAAACTGTTTTTT.

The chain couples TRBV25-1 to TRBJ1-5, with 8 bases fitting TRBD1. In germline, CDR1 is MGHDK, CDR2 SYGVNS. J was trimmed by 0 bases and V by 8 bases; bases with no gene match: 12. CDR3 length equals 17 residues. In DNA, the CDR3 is TGTGCCAGCCCCCCGGACAGGGAGGCCTATAGCAATCAGCCCCAGCATTTT. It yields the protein CASPPDREAYSNQPQHF.

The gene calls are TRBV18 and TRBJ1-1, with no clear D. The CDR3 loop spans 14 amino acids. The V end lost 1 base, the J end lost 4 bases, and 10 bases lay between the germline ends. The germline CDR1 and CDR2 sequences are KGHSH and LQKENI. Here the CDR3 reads CASSPRRGFTEAFF. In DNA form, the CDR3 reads TGTGCCAGCTCACCACGACGAGGGTTCACTGAAGCTTTCTTT.

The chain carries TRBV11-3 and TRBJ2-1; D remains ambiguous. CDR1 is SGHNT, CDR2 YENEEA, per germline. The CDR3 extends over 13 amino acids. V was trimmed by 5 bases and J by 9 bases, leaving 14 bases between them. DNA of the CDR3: TGTGCCAGCAGCCAGACCACCTGGGGTGAGCAGTTCTTC. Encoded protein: CASSQTTWGEQFF. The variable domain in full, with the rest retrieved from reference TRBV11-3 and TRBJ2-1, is EAGVVQSPRYKIIEKKQPVAFWCNPISGHNTLYWYLQNLGQGPELLIRYENEEAVDDSQLPKDRFSAERLKGVDSTLKIQPAELGDSAVYLCASSQTTWGEQFFGPGTRLTVL.

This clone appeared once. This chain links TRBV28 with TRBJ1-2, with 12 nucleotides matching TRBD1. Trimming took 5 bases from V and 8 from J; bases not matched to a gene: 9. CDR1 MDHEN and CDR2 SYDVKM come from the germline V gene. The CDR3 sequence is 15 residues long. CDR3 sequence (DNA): TGTGCCAGCAGTCCCCCGGGACAGGGGGCGGGAGGCTACACCTTC. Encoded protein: CASSPPGQGAGGYTF.

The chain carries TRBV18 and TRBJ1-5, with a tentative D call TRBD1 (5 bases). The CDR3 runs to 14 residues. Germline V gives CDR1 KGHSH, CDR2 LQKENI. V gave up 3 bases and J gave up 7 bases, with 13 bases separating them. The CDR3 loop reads CASSPPPGGQPQHF. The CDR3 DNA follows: TGTGCCAGCTCACCTCCCCCGGGGGGGCAGCCCCAGCATTTT.

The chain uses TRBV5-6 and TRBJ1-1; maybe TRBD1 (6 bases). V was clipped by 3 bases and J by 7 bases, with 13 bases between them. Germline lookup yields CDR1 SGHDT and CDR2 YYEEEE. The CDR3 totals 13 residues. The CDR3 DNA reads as TGTGCCAGCAGCTCCCCGGGGGCGGTTGAAGCTTTCTTT. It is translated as CASSSPGAVEAFF.